The 15 T cell receptor beta chains in this list originate from one sample, sequenced in a study of T cell changes during pregnancy in multiple sclerosis. Using immunoSEQ multiplex PCR, the repertoire was profiled, and TCRdb retains in-frame clones only, with some absent. This sample carries under 75,000 clones, 91% of them seen once, and the ten largest clones take 1.1% to 1.5%. The sequencing here drew on peripheral blood, taken in the third trimester of pregnancy. The receptors derive from a female donor in good health, enrolled as a control in a pregnancy study.

The CDR3 sequence is CASSRDRVHYEQYF. The CDR3 DNA is TGCGCCAGCAGCAGGGACAGGGTGCATTACGAGCAGTACTTC. The V gene is TRBV5-1, the J gene TRBJ2-7; 9 positions match TRBD1. The junction had 6 bases not matched to a gene; V was cut back by 4 bases and J by 4 bases. CDR3 size: 14 residues. Per germline, CDR1 SGHRS and CDR2 YFSETQ.

The chain has TRBV7-3 and TRBJ2-3; weak D call: TRBD2 (6 bases). Germline loops: CDR1 SGHTA, CDR2 FQGTGA. The V end was cut by 4 bases, the J end by 1 base, with 6 bases between. The CDR3 is 13 residues long. CDR3 loop: CASSSSGTDTQYF. In nucleotides, the CDR3 is TGTGCCAGCAGCTCTAGCGGCACAGATACGCAGTATTTT.

The chain recombines TRBV28 with TRBJ1-5; 9 bases are a match to TRBD1. CDR1 is MDHEN, CDR2 SYDVKM, per germline. Germline trimming cut 4 bases from V and 4 bases from J; bases unmatched to any gene: 5. The CDR3 is 15 amino acids. The CDR3 DNA follows: TGTGCCAGCAGTTCCCCGGGGACAGGGAATCAGCCCCAGCATTTT. Protein product: CASSSPGTGNQPQHF.

DNA of the CDR3: TGTGCCAGCAGCGTAGGGTCAGGGGGGTACAATGAGCAGTTCTTC. Translating gives CASSVGSGGYNEQFF. The chain employs TRBV9 and TRBJ2-1; D perhaps matches TRBD1 (7 bases). Per germline, CDR1 SGDLS and CDR2 YYNGEE. The CDR3 contains 15 residues. V was pared by 0 bases and J by 4 bases, with 11 bases between.

The chain combines TRBV28 with TRBJ1-2; TRBD1 aligns across 8 bases. There are 17 residues in the CDR3. The J segment lost 3 bases and the V segment lost 2 bases, leaving 11 bases of the junction unmatched. Germline V gene sequence: CDR1 MDHEN, CDR2 SYDVKM. The CDR3 sequence: CASSLTGTGSFYYGYTF. DNA for the CDR3: TGTGCCAGCAGTTTAACCGGGACAGGATCTTTTTACTATGGCTACACCTTC.

This clone was observed once. The chain couples TRBV15 to TRBJ1-2; TRBD1 is a possible D gene (6 bases). CDR1 and CDR2 (germline): LNHNV, YYDKDF (reference sequence). The CDR3 sequence is 15 residues long. V lost 1 base, J lost 3 bases, and 12 bases lay in between. The CDR3 DNA sequence: TGTGCCACCAGCAGAGCTGGGGGCGCGGACTATGGCTACACCTTC. This translates into CATSRAGGADYGYTF.

This chain joins TRBV9 and TRBJ2-5; D call uncertain. CDR3 length equals 13 residues. CDR1 is SGDLS and CDR2 is YYNGEE in the germline V gene. Trimming stripped 4 bases from V and 5 bases from J, with 12 bases between. CDR3 protein: CASSPSRWETQYF. The CDR3 DNA is TGTGCCAGCAGCCCCTCTAGGTGGGAGACCCAGTACTTC. Drawing the rest from reference TRBV9 and TRBJ2-5, the complete variable domain is DSGVTQTPKHLITATGQRVTLRCSPRSGDLSVYWYQQSLDQGLQFLIQYYNGEERAKGNILERFSAQQFPDLHSELNLSSLELGDSALYFCASSPSRWETQYFGPGTRLLVL.

This chain uses TRBV7-9 with TRBJ1-5, with TRBD1 matching 11 bases. The CDR3 consists of 15 residues. Germline V gene data show CDR1 as SEHNR and CDR2 as FQNEAQ (reference sequence). With V trimmed by 1 base and J by 7 bases, 3 bases remained unmatched. The CDR3 nucleotides read TGTGCCAGCAGCTTAGGGACAGGGGGCTGGCAGCCCCAGCATTTT. Its protein is CASSLGTGGWQPQHF. The full variable domain, in which reference TRBV7-9 and TRBJ1-5 provide the parts outside the CDR3, is DTGVSQNPRHKITKRGQNVTFRCDPISEHNRLYWYRQTLGQGPEFLTYFQNEAQLEKSRLLSDRFSAERPKGSFSTLEIQRTEQGDSAMYLCASSLGTGGWQPQHFGDGTRLSIL.

The CDR3 bases are TGCGCCAGCAGCCAAGAATTAAGACTAGCGTTGGGGGAGCTGTTTTTT. Amino acids: CASSQELRLALGELFF. The chain joins TRBV4-3 to TRBJ2-2; TRBD2 agrees at 8 bases. The V segment lost 0 bases and the J segment 8 bases; nucleotides outside the gene matches: 8. Germline lookup yields CDR1 LGHNA and CDR2 YSLEER. The CDR3 runs 16 residues.

This clone was recorded a few times. The chain has TRBV4-1 and TRBJ1-3; 7 nucleotides agree with TRBD1. The CDR3 covers 15 residues. After removal of 3 bases from V and 0 bases from J, the junction contained 2 bases not matched to a gene. The germline V gene has CDR1 MGHRA and CDR2 YSYEKL. The CDR3 is CASSQGQFSGNTIYF. CDR3 in DNA: TGCGCCAGCAGCCAGGGACAGTTCTCTGGAAACACCATATATTTT.

The V call is TRBV7-9, the J call TRBJ2-3; 9 bases are a match to TRBD1. CDR1 is SEHNR and CDR2 is FQNEAQ in the germline V gene (reference sequence). The length of the CDR3 is 15 residues. Trimming removed 1 base from V and 2 bases from J; junction bases left unmatched: 1. Here the CDR3 reads CASSLGTGVTDTQYF. CDR3 coding DNA: TGTGCCAGCAGCTTAGGGACAGGGGTCACAGATACGCAGTATTTT.

The chain combines TRBV18 with TRBJ2-5; D perhaps matches TRBD2 (5 bases). In germline, CDR1 is KGHSH, CDR2 LQKENI. Trimming left V 6 bases short and J 1 base short, with 12 bases between. This CDR3 contains 14 residues. The CDR3 reads CASSPGGGQETQYF. DNA for the CDR3: TGTGCCAGCTCGCCTGGAGGAGGCCAAGAGACCCAGTACTTC.

The chain couples TRBV6-5 to TRBJ2-7, with TRBD1 as a possible D gene (6 bases). Germline-derived CDR1 and CDR2 are MNHEY and SVGAGI. The CDR3 spans 14 residues. The ends were cut back, 6 bases at V and 0 bases at J, with 12 bases in the middle. The CDR3: CASSQTGLSYEQYF. CDR3 in DNA: TGTGCCAGCAGCCAGACAGGACTCTCCTACGAGCAGTACTTC.

V is TRBV12-5 and J is TRBJ2-7; 7 bases map to TRBD2. The V segment lost 0 bases and the J segment 0 bases; nucleotides outside the gene matches: 11. This CDR3 is built from 18 residues. Germline CDR1 reads LGHNT; CDR2 reads FRNRAP. The CDR3 bases are TGTGCTAGTGGTTTGGTAAGGCCCCCAGCGGGGAGCTCCTACGAGCAGTACTTC. It codes for CASGLVRPPAGSSYEQYF.

This clone appeared a few times. This chain uses TRBV6-1 with TRBJ1-6; tentatively, D is TRBD1 (6 bases). CDR3 length: 15 residues. The ends were cut back, 4 bases at V and 9 bases at J, with 16 bases in the middle. Germline loops: CDR1 MNHNS, CDR2 SASEGT. The CDR3 loop is CASSGQAAPGSPLHF. CDR3 in DNA: TGTGCCAGCAGTGGACAGGCAGCACCGGGTTCACCCCTCCACTTT.